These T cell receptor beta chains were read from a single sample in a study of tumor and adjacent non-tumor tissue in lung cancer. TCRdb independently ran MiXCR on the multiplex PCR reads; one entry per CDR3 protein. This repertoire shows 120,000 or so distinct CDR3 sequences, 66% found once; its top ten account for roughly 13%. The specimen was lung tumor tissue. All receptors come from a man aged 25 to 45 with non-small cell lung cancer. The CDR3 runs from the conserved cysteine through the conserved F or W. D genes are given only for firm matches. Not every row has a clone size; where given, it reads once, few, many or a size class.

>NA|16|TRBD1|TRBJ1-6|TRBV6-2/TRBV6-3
CTSSPTDRGNNSPLHF
TGTACCAGCAGCCCTACGGACAGGGGTAATAATTCACCCCTCCACTTT
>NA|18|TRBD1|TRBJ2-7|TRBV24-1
CATNAPGQGARGAYEQYF
TGTGCCACCAATGCCCCGGGGCAGGGGGCGCGAGGGGCCTACGAACAGTACTTC
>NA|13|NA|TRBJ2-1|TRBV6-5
CASIGGSYHEQFF
TGTGCCAGCATCGGGGGCTCCTACCATGAGCAGTTCTTC
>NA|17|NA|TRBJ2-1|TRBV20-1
CSAKPRWAGGFYDERFF
TGCAGTGCTAAACCTCGTTGGGCCGGGGGCTTCTACGATGAGCGGTTCTTC
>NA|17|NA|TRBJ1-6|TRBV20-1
CSAGGGSKSSYNSLFHF
TGCAGTGCTGGAGGTGGTTCCAAGAGCTCCTATAATTCACTCTTCCACTTT
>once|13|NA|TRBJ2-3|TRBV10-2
CASEPSSPSSQYF
TGCGCCAGCGAACCTAGCAGCCCCAGCTCGCAGTATTTT
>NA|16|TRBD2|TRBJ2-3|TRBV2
CASSEVGSGERDTQYF
TGTGCCAGCAGTGAAGTCGGTAGCGGGGAGAGAGATACGCAGTATTTT
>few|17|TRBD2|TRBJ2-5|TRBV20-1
CSAWGGDLTGGPETQYF
TGCAGTGCTTGGGGGGGCGATCTAACGGGAGGGCCGGAGACCCAGTACTTC
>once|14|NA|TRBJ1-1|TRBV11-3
CASSRNRANTEAFF
TGTGCCAGCTCCCGTAACAGGGCGAACACTGAAGCTTTCTTT
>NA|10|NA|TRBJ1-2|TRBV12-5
CATGTTGYTF
TGTGCTACTGGAACAACGGGCTACACCTTC
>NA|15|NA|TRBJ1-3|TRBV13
CGSSKGIYSGNSIYF
TGTGGCAGCAGTAAAGGCATTTACTCTGGAAACAGCATATATTTT
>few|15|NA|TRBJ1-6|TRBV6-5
CVSSPVGGPGSPLHF
TGTGTCAGCAGTCCCGTTGGGGGCCCGGGATCACCCCTCCACTTT
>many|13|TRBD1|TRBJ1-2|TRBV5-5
CASSPGQGYGYTF
TGTGCCAGCAGCCCGGGACAGGGTTATGGCTACACCTTC
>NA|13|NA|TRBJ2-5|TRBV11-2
CVSRERLKETQYF
TGTGTCAGCAGGGAAAGACTGAAGGAGACCCAGTACTTC
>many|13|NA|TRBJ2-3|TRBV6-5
CASSPQTPPTQYF
TGTGCCAGCAGTCCTCAGACACCTCCCACGCAGTATTTT
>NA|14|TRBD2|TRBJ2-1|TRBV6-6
CDSSWTSGYNEQFF
TGTGACAGCAGTTGGACTAGCGGCTACAATGAGCAGTTCTTC
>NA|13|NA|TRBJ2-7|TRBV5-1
CASSLAWGNEQYF
TGCGCCAGCAGCTTGGCCTGGGGGAACGAGCAGTACTTC
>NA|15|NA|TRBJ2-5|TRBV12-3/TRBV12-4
CASSLRWCVGETQYF
TGTGCCAGCAGTTTACGATGGTGCGTAGGGGAGACCCAGTACTTC
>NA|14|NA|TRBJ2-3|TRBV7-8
CDSSLWLGIDTQYF
TGTGACAGCAGCTTATGGTTGGGTATAGATACGCAGTATTTT
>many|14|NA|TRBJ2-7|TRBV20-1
CSAREDSSSYEQYF
TGCAGTGCTAGAGAGGACAGTTCTTCCTACGAGCAGTACTTC
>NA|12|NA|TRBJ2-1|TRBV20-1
CGARGLASEQFF
TGCGGCGCTAGAGGACTGGCCAGTGAGCAGTTCTTC
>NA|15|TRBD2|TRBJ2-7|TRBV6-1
CASTQLAGGLHELYF
TGTGCCAGCACCCAACTAGCGGGGGGGCTCCATGAGCTGTACTTC
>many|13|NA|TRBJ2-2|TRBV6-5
CASKEPNTGELFF
TGTGCCAGCAAAGAGCCGAACACCGGGGAGCTGTTTTTT
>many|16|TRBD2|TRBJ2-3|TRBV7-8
CASSRTSGGAGDTQYF
TGTGCCAGCAGCCGCACTAGCGGGGGGGCCGGAGATACGCAGTATTTT
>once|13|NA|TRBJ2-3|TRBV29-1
CSAQGRNTDTQYF
TGCAGCGCCCAAGGAAGGAACACAGATACGCAGTATTTT
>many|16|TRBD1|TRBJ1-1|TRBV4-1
CASSQRTGSMNTEAFF
TGCGCCAGCAGCCAAAGGACAGGGTCCATGAACACTGAAGCTTTCTTT
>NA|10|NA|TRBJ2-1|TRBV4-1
CTSKRSEQFF
TGCACCAGCAAGAGGAGTGAGCAGTTCTTC
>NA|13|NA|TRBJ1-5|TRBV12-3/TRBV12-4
CASSPDNNQPHHF
TGTGCCAGCAGTCCGGACAACAATCAACCCCATCATTTT
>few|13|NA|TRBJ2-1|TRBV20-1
CSASPPRSNEQFF
TGCAGTGCAAGTCCCCCAAGGAGCAATGAGCAGTTCTTC
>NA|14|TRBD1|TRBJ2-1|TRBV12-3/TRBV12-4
CASSLNYRGDEQFF
TGTGCCAGCAGTTTAAATTACAGGGGCGATGAGCAGTTCTTC
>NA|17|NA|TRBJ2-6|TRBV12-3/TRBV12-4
CASSLRHGDSGANVLTF
TGTGCCAGCAGTTTAAGACATGGGGACTCTGGGGCCAACGTCCTGACTTTC
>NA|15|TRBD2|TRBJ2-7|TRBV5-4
CASSHRLTGGYEHCF
TGTGCCAGCAGCCATCGACTAACGGGGGGGTACGAGCACTGCTTC
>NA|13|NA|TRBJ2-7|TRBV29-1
CSVMWDISYEHYF
TGCAGCGTTATGTGGGACATATCCTACGAGCACTACTTC
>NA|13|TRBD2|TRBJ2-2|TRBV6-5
CASSFEWGGGLFF
TGTGCCAGCAGTTTCGAGTGGGGCGGGGGGCTGTTTTTT
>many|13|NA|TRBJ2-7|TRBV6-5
CASSQRQAGEQYF
TGTGCCAGCAGTCAACGACAGGCCGGCGAGCAGTACTTC
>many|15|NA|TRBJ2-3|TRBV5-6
CASSLGQISTDTQYF
TGTGCCAGCAGCTTGGGACAGATAAGCACAGATACGCAGTATTTT
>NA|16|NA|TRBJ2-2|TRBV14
CASSPSPEADTGELFF
TGTGCCAGCAGCCCGTCGCCGGAGGCGGACACCGGGGAGCTGTTTTTT
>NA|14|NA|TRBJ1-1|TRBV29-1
CSVGGQGVATEAFF
TGCAGCGTTGGAGGCCAGGGAGTGGCCACTGAAGCTTTCTTT
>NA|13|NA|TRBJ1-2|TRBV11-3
CASSLRAALGYSF
TGTGCCAGCAGCTTAAGGGCAGCTCTGGGCTACTCCTTC
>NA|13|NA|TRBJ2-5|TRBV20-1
CRASETCQETQYF
TGCAGAGCTAGTGAGACTTGCCAAGAGACCCAGTACTTC